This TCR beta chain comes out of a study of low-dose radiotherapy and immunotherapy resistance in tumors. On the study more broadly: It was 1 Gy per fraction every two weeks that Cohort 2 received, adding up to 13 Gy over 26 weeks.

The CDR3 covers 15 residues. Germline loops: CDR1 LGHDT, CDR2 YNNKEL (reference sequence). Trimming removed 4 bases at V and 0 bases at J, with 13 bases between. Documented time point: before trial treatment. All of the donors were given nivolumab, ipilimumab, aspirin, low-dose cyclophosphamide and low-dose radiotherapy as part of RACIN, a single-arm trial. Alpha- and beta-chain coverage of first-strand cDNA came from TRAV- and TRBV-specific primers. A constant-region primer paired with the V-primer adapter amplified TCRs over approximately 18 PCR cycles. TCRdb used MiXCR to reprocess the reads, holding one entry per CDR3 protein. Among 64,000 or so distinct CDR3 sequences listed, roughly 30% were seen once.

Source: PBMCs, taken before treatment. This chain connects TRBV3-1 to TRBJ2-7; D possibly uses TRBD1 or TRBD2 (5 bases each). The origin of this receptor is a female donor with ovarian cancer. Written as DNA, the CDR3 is TGTGCCAGCAGCCGGGCGGCAGGGAGCTCCTACGAGCAGTACTTC. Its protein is CASSRAAGSSYEQYF.